The 4 T cell receptor beta chains below were found in one sample sequenced in a study of blood T cell repertoires in COVID-19. The assay was immunoSEQ multiplex PCR, and TCRdb's table has in-frame clones only and misses some. The table includes some 230,000 clones, about 80% detected once. The specimen sequenced was PBMCs or T cells enriched from blood (not recorded which). These receptors were taken from a woman between 40 and 55 years old with acute COVID-19.

This clone has more than one count but fewer than ten. V usage is TRBV15 and J usage is TRBJ2-3; TRBD2 matches 8 bases. After removal of 5 bases from V and 2 bases from J, the junction contained 3 bases not matched to a gene. There are 14 residues in the CDR3. CDR1 and CDR2 (germline): LNHNV, YYDKDF (reference sequence). The CDR3 reads CATSLAGNTDTQYF. The CDR3 DNA reads as TGTGCCACCAGCTTAGCGGGGAACACAGATACGCAGTATTTT.

The chain employs TRBV7-8 and TRBJ1-2, with 7 bases identical to TRBD1. CDR1 is SGHVS and CDR2 is FQNEAQ in the germline V gene. The CDR3 totals 14 residues. The V gene end was trimmed by 2 bases and the J gene end by 4 bases; junction bases not matched to a gene: 4. The CDR3 nucleotides read TGTGCCAGCAGCTTATTCCGGGACAGCTATGGCTACACCTTC. Residues: CASSLFRDSYGYTF.

V and J are TRBV2 and TRBJ2-7, with a tentative D call TRBD2 (6 bases). This CDR3 has 14 residues. Between the trimmed V and J ends, which lost 5 bases and 0 bases, there was a span of 11 bases. Germline lookup yields CDR1 SNHLY and CDR2 FYNNEI. CDR3 loop: CASSSGLSSYEQYF. The CDR3 nucleotides read TGTGCCAGCAGTAGTGGACTATCCTCCTACGAGCAGTACTTC. The variable domain in full, completed from reference TRBV2 and TRBJ2-7, reads EPEVTQTPSHQVTQMGQEVILRCVPISNHLYFYWYRQILGQKVEFLVSFYNNEISEKSEIFDDQFSVERPDGSNFTLKIRSTKLEDSAMYFCASSSGLSSYEQYFGPGTRLTVT.

This rearrangement joins TRBV19 to TRBJ1-2, with D unresolved. The CDR3 is made up of 12 amino acids. Trimming pared 7 bases from V and 2 bases from J, leaving 8 bases between. CDR1 and CDR2 from the germline V gene are LNHDA and SQIVND (reference sequence). The CDR3 DNA is TGTGCCAGTAAAATTGGCAACTATGGCTACACCTTC. Protein product: CASKIGNYGYTF.